This TCR beta chain was sequenced during a study of cytomegalovirus exposure and HLA in healthy donors (dated by TCRdb to the late 2010s). Some background on the complete study: An earlier analysis of roughly 630 of the donors reported 250 to 350 Gb of sequence data and 117 million unique TCR beta sequences from about 179 million T cells. Around 330 gigabases of sequencing data and tens of millions of unique TCR sequences made up an early release that covered about 640 HLA-typed donors. To predict cytomegalovirus infection status, the study brought together high-throughput TCR immunosequencing, statistical association of individual TCRs with disease status, and machine learning. The study used immunosequencing to profile the T cell repertoires of some 600 subjects and linked those repertoires to cytomegalovirus serostatus. Along with the roughly 610-subject first cohort, a separate validation cohort of about 110 different subjects was used. To study patterns of TCR occurrence, a later analysis re-analyzed previously published TCR beta repertoires from 600 to 750 donors and added high-resolution HLA genotyping. Of the 398 genotyped donors, over 70% fell in the genetic ancestry cluster associated with self-reported Caucasian donors. Genome-wide SNP genotypes for about 65% of the roughly 700 donors were used in a later genetic analysis, which treated that subset as a discovery cohort. Typing coverage differed by locus: A, B, C, DRB1 and DQB1 were typed in about 620-630 donors, DQA1 in about 560, DPA1 in around 610, and DPB1 in roughly 450. The study aimed to test whether signatures of past pathogen exposure could be identified by cataloging public T cell receptors. The later analysis used no new phenotypic data to find candidate immune exposures, relying instead on TCR beta sequences and their occurrence across donors. Among roughly 400 genotyped donors of the cohort, an average of about 240,000 unique TCR beta nucleotide sequences were sequenced per donor, roughly 18% of them non-productive. Donor age, sex, ethnicity and CMV serostatus were compiled alongside the repertoire data. An earlier analysis of fewer than 700 of the donors applied high-throughput TCR beta sequencing to assess whether each TCR beta V gene segment acted as functional or pseudogenic. All discovery cohort repertoires had been generated on a single sequencing platform. Because of strong linkage in the cohort, a few DR-DQ haplotypes were treated as single units for association and clustering. Both class I and class II loci were covered by HLA typing, at four-digit resolution. Overall study results and their limits: In a later analysis, several top co-occurrence clusters were reported to appear linked to parvovirus B19, influenza, CMV and Epstein-Barr virus. In a later analysis, most CMV-associated TCR beta chains were found to appear HLA-restricted, with HLA associations seemingly driven largely by CMV exposure. Assigning TCR associations to individual alleles was difficult when HLA alleles, especially DR and DQ, strongly co-occurred. In an earlier analysis of more than 450 of the donors, most TCR beta V segments were observed in productive rearrangements about 87% or about 30% of the time, broadly matching IMGT annotations. The cohort was sequenced for TCR beta chains only, and without alpha or paired-chain data the features that could be detected were limited. The only immune exposure information available for the cohort was CMV serostatus. Because counts were too low, under 20 rarely observed V segments, including chromosome 9 orphons, were left out of the earlier analysis of a few hundred of the donors. A later genetic analysis reported fewer N-insertions in productive TCRs among donors in an Asian-associated ancestry cluster than the roughly 700-donor mean. Sequencing depth was assumed to be roughly uniform across donors in the presence/absence analyses, though that assumption may not hold. Most TCR sequences were seen in very few donors, while some public TCRs were found in many individuals. The classifier was reported to diagnose cytomegalovirus status with high specificity and sensitivity in both the original and validation cohorts. In a later analysis, the rate of TCR association differed among HLA loci, with DRB1 alleles having the most associated TCRs and HLA-C alleles having the fewest. In vitro tests confirmed that a few of the cytomegalovirus-associated TCR beta chains recognize cytomegalovirus antigens. Because the 87-base-pair reads could not distinguish some IMGT-functional V segments, including TRBV6-2 and TRBV6-3, those segments were excluded. Because some donors lacked HLA typing at each locus, the association tests relied only on the typed subset. In a later analysis, HLA-associated TCR beta chains were found to be more clonally expanded and to have lower generation probabilities than equally common non-associated chains. A later analysis associated 15,000 to 20,000 TCR beta sequences with specific HLA alleles at a false discovery rate of 0.05. An association between a missense DCLRE1C variant and V-gene and J-gene trimming of TCR beta chains was found in a later genetic analysis and replicated in an independent cohort. The study listed 150 to 200 TCR beta chains as associated with cytomegalovirus. A group of highly shared sequence variants was considered likely to be a technical artifact of the sequencing pipeline. The authors suggested that the approach could potentially be generalized to other disease states and immunological phenotypes. A further reported finding was that TCR beta sequences accurately predicted the HLA-A and HLA-B alleles for most subjects in the first cohort. Linkage disequilibrium might explain the correlated functional status among segregating V segments, but an unknown experimental factor could not be excluded.

Receptors were amplified or captured by the immunoSEQ multiplex PCR assay. For the multiplex PCR, a mixture combining 60 forward primers for TCR Vbeta segments and 13 reverse primers for TCR Jbeta segments was used. Amplification of the CDR3 region of rearranged TCR beta genes was performed with a multiplex PCR assay on genomic DNA. The amplified TCR beta libraries were sequenced on the Illumina HiSeq System as 87-base-pair reads. In the original analysis: A later analysis counted tens of millions of unique TCR beta chains across the 500 to 850 repertoires, and around 12 million of these chains were shared by at least two donors. Raw reads were error-corrected and collapsed into unique sequences by a nearest-neighbor algorithm in which closely related sequences were merged to remove PCR and sequencing errors. CDR3 sequences were aligned to IMGT reference sequences to assign V, D and J gene segments. Each retained sequence needed at least a six-nucleotide match to both a V gene segment and a J gene segment. A rearrangement counted as productive if the CDR3 had no stop codons and remained in frame with V and J, and every other rearrangement counted as non-productive. CDR3 was defined by IMGT convention, running from the second conserved V-encoded cysteine to the conserved J-encoded phenylalanine. Sequences without an unambiguous match to a single V gene segment were excluded from the earlier analysis of about 600 of the donors. In an earlier analysis of several hundred of the donors, a V segment was called functional when productive rearrangements were above 56.7%, and segregating when the standard deviation between donors exceeded 5%. A statistical classification framework was built for diagnosing cytomegalovirus status from the catalog of TCR beta chain sequences. In a later analysis, V and J genes were assigned by comparing TCR nucleotide sequences against IMGT/GENE-DB human TR gene sequences. The TCRdist pipeline was used in a later analysis to assign CDR3 sequences and most-parsimonious VDJ recombination scenarios. In a later analysis, every TCR beta chain was defined by the combination of its CDR3 amino acid sequence and its V-gene family, and reads without a unique V-gene family were dropped. A later analysis removed roughly 590 highly shared, low-generation-probability nucleotide sequences to deal with suspected cross-contamination and a sequencing artifact. A later analysis calculated a clonal expansion index for each public chain from normalized within-repertoire ranks of inferred template counts. In a later analysis, generation probabilities were computed using a VDJ recombination model fitted to out-of-frame rearrangements, and the results were checked against IGoR. A later analysis scored TCR-TCR, TCR-HLA and TCR-CMV co-occurrence with hypergeometric tests, applying a repertoire-size bias correction to TCR pairs. A later analysis estimated false discovery rates by permuting HLA or CMV assignments 20 times. In a later analysis, co-occurring TCRs were grouped using DBSCAN, and TCRdist sequence similarity was added for clustering within HLA-allele-positive subsets. Repertoires with fewer than 30,000 or more than 120,000 public chains, plus five repertoires with anomalous nucleotide sharing, were excluded from co-occurrence clustering. As stored in TCRdb, this immuneACCESS dataset retains in-frame rearrangements with V and J assigned. A fraction of the clones does not appear; measured against another copy, unresolved V genes explain less than half of the discrepancy, and the remainder lacks a known reason. V, J and clone size derive from that table, while D and trimming were established from the DNA sequence. The table for this sample lists about 98,000 clones; roughly 77% of them were counted only once. Approximately 1.4% of the sample comes from the top ten.

The cohort was made up of 500 to 800 healthy bone marrow donors. Cohort members were all nominally healthy when sampled, although unrecorded immune exposures were likely present. The donor was CMV seronegative and was included in the group of about 400 seronegative cohort members. A peripheral blood sample was provided by each donor, and peripheral blood mononuclear cells were used for TCR beta sequencing. The Qiagen DNeasy Blood Extraction Kit was used to extract genomic DNA from the blood cell samples. Notes on this clone: This receptor's antigen is unknown. Base qualities are not provided; no much larger clone lies one nucleotide away.

The CDR1 and CDR2 encoded by the germline V gene (reference sequence) are SGHNT and YYREEE. V and J lose 4 bases and 4 bases, and a span of 15 bases separates them. Counted from cysteine to phenylalanine, this CDR3 has 14 amino acids. The read is trimmed to its CDR3 DNA, 42 bases read in frame from base 1. This clonotype was sampled from a man aged 40-50 years in good health and CMV-seronegative. The sequence joins TRBV5-4 to TRBJ2-7; the D gene is perhaps TRBD1, on 7 matching bases. The sequenced sample consisted of PBMCs. CDR3 region: CASSPAGQTYEQYF. The bases read TGTGCCAGCAGCCCGGCGGGACAGACGTACGAGCAGTACTTC.